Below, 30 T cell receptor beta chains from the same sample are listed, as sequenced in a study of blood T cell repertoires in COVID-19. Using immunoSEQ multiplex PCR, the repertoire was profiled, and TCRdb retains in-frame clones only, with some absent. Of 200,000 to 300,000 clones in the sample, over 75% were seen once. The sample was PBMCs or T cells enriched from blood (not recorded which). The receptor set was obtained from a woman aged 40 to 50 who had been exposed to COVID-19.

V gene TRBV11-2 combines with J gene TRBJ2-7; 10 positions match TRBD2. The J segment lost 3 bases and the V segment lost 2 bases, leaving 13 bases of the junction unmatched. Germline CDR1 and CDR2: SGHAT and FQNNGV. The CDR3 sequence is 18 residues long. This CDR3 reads CASSLLAGEGAGLYEQYV. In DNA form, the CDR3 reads TGTGCCAGCAGCTTACTAGCGGGAGAAGGGGCTGGCCTCTACGAGCAGTACGTC.

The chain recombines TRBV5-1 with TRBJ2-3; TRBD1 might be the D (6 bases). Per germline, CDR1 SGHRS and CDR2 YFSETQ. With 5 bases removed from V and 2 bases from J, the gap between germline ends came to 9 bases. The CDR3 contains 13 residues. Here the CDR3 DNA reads TGCGCCAGCAGTCCAGGGGACACAGATACGCAGTATTTT. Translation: CASSPGDTDTQYF. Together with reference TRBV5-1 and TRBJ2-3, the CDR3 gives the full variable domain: KAGVTQTPRYLIKTRGQQVTLSCSPISGHRSVSWYQQTPGQGLQFLFEYFSETQRNKGNFPGRFSGRQFSNSRSEMNVSTLELGDSALYLCASSPGDTDTQYFGPGTRLTVL.

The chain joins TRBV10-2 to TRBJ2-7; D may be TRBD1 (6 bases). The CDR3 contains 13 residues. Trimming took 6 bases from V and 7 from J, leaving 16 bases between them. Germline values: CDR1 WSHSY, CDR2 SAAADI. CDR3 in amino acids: CASSRVGGGEQYV. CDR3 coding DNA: TGCGCCAGCAGCCGTGTAGGGGGTGGTGAGCAGTACGTC.

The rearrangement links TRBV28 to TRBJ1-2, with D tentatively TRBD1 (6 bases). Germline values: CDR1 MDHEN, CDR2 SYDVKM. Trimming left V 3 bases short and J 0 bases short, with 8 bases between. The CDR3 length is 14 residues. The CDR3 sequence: CASSFGTTNYGYTF. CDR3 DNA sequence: TGTGCCAGCAGTTTCGGGACAACTAACTATGGCTACACCTTC.

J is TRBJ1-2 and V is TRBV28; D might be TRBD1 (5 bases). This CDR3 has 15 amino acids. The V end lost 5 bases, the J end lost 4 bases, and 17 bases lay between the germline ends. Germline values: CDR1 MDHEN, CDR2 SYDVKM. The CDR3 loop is CASSGGVVRVYGYTF. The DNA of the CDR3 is TGTGCCAGCAGTGGAGGGGTTGTCCGTGTCTATGGCTACACCTTC.

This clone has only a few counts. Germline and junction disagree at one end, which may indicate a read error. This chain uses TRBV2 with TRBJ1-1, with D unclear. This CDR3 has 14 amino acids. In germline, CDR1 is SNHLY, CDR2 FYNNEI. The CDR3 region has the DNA TGTGCCAGCAATATAGGTGACATGAACGCTGAAGCTTTCTTT. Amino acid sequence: CASNIGDMNAEAFF. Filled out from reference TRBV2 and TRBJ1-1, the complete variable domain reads EPEVTQTPSHQVTQMGQEVILRCVPISNHLYFYWYRQILGQKVEFLVSFYNNEISEKSEIFDDQFSVERPDGSNFTLKIRSTKLEDSAMYFCASNIGDMNAEAFFGQGTRLTVV.

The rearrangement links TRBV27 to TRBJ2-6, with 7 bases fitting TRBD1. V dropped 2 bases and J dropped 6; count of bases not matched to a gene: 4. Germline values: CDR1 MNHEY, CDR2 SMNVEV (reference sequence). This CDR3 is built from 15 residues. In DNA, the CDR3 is TGTGCCAGCAGTTTAATCAGGGGGAAGGCCAACGTCCTGACTTTC. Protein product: CASSLIRGKANVLTF.

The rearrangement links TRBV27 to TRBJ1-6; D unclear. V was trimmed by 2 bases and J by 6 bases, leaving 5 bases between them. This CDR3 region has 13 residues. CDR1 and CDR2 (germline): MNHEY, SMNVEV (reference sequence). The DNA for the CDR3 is TGTGCCAGCAGTTTAGAGTTTAATTCACCCCTCCACTTT. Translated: CASSLEFNSPLHF.

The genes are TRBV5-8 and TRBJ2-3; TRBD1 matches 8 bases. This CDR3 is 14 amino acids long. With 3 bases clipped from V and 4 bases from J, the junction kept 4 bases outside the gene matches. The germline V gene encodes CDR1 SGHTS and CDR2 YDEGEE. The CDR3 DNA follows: TGTGCCAGCAGCTCAGGACAGGGCGCAGATACGCAGTATTTT. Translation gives CASSSGQGADTQYF.

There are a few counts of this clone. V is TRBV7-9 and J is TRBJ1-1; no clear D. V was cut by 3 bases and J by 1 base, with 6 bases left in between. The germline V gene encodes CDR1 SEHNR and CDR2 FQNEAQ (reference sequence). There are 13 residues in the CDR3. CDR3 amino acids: CASSLVGNTEAFF. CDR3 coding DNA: TGTGCCAGCAGCTTGGTCGGGAACACTGAAGCTTTCTTT.

As DNA, the CDR3 is TGTGCCAGCAGTGGGCCTCAGTTTGACAGGGGGCATGGCTACACCTTC. Residues: CASSGPQFDRGHGYTF. The chain is built from TRBV2 and TRBJ1-2; 10 bases are shared with TRBD1. The germline CDR1 and CDR2 sequences are SNHLY and FYNNEI. The length of the CDR3 is 16 residues. V trimming: 4 bases; J trimming: 6 bases; junction bases outside the gene matches: 11. The entire variable domain, with the rest obtained from reference TRBV2 and TRBJ1-2, is as follows: EPEVTQTPSHQVTQMGQEVILRCVPISNHLYFYWYRQILGQKVEFLVSFYNNEISEKSEIFDDQFSVERPDGSNFTLKIRSTKLEDSAMYFCASSGPQFDRGHGYTFGSGTRLTVV.

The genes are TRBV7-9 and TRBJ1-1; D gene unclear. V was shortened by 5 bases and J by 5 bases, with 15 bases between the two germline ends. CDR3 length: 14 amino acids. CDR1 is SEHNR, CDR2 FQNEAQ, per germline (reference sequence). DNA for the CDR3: TGTGCCAGCAGCCCAGCGCTCCTCGGTACTGAAGCTTTCTTT. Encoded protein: CASSPALLGTEAFF.

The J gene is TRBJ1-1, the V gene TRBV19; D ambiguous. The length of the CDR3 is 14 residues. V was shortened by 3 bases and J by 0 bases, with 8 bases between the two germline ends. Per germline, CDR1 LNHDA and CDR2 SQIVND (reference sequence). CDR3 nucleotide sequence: TGTGCCAGTAGTATTTATAATTTGAACACTGAAGCTTTCTTT. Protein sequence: CASSIYNLNTEAFF.

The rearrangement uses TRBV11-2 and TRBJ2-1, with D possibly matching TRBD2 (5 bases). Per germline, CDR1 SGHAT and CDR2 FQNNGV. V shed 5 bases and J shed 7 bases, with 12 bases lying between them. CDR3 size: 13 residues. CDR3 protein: CASSIGSGNEQFF. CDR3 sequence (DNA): TGTGCCAGCAGCATAGGAAGCGGAAATGAGCAGTTCTTC.

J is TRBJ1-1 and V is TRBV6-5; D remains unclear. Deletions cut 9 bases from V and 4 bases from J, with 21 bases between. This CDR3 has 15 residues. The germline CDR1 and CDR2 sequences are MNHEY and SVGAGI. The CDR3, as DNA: TGTGCCAGTCGGATTGGCAGCCTGGGCAGCACTGAAGCTTTCTTT. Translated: CASRIGSLGSTEAFF.

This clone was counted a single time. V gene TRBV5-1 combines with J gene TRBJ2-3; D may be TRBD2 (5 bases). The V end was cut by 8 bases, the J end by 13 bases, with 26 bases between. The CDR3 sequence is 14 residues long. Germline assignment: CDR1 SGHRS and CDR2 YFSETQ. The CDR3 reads CASNRDIAVRVEYF. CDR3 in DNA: TGCGCCAGTAACCGGGATATTGCCGTACGGGTGGAGTATTTT.

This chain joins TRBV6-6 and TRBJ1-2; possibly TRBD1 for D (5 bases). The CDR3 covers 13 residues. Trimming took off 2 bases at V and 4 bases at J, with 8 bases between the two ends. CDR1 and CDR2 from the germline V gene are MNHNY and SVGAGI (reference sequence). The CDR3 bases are TGTGCCAGCAGTTACGCAGGGCCCTATGGCTACACCTTC. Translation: CASSYAGPYGYTF.

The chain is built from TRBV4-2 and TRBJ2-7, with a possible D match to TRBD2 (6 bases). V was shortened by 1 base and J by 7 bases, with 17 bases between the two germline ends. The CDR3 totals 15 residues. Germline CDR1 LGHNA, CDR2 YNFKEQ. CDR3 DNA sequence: TGTGCCAGCAGCCAAGGGTCCGGGCTGGAGGGGGAGCAGTACTTC. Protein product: CASSQGSGLEGEQYF.

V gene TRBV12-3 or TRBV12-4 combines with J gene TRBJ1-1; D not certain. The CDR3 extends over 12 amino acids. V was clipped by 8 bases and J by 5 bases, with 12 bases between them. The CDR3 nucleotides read TGTGCCAGCGGTCTACCGGGGACTGAAGCTTTCTTT. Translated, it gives CASGLPGTEAFF.

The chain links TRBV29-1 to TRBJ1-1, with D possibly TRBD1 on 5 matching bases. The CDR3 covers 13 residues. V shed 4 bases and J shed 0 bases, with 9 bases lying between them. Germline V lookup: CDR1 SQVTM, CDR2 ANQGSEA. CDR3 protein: CSVAGLLNTEAFF. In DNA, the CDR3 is TGCAGCGTTGCGGGACTCCTGAACACTGAAGCTTTCTTT.

This chain's CDR3 is CAWSVQKGQRNTIYF. The DNA for the CDR3 is TGTGCCTGGAGTGTACAAAAGGGACAGCGAAACACCATATATTTT. The V and J genes are TRBV30 and TRBJ1-3; 7 positions agree with TRBD1. In germline, CDR1 is GTSNPN, CDR2 SVGIG (reference sequence). This CDR3 is 15 amino acids long. The V segment lost 0 bases and the J segment 5 bases; nucleotides outside the gene matches: 7.

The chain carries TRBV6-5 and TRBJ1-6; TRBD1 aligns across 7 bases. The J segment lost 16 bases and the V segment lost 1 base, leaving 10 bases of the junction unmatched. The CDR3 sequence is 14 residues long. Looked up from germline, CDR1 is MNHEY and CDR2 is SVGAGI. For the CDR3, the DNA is TGTGCCAGCAGTTACTTCCCTGACAGGGTGAGACTCCACTTT. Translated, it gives CASSYFPDRVRLHF.

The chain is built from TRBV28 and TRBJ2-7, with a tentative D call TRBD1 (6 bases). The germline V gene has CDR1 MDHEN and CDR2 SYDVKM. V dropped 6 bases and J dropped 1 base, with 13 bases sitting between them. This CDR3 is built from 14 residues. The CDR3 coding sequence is TGTGCCAGCAGGACAGGTGGCGGGTCCTACGAGCAGTACTTC. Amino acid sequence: CASRTGGGSYEQYF.

Here the CDR3 DNA reads TGTGCCAGTAGTCCAGGTTTTACTGGAAACACCATATATTTT. Protein product: CASSPGFTGNTIYF. The chain joins TRBV19 to TRBJ1-3, with unresolved D. V gave up 5 bases and J gave up 2 bases, with 10 bases separating them. Germline V gives CDR1 LNHDA, CDR2 SQIVND (reference sequence). The CDR3 covers 14 residues.

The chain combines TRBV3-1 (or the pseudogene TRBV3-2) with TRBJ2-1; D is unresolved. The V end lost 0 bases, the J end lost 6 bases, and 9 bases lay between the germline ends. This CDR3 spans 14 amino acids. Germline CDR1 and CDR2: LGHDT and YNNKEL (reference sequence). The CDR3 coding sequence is TGTGCCAGCAGCCAAGATGCGGTGGCCAATGAGCAGTTCTTC. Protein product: CASSQDAVANEQFF.

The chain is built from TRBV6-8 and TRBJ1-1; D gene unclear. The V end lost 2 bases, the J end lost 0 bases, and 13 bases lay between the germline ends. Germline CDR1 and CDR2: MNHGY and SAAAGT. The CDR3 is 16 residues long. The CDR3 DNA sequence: TGTGCCAGCAGTTACGGGCGGGCTGACGTGAACACTGAAGCTTTCTTT. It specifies CASSYGRADVNTEAFF.

The chain's CDR3 is CAWSKGPGLNTEAFF. The CDR3 DNA reads as TGTGCCTGGAGTAAGGGGCCAGGGCTGAACACTGAAGCTTTCTTT. The V call is TRBV30, the J call TRBJ1-1; maybe TRBD1 (5 bases). Trimming stripped 2 bases from V and 0 bases from J, with 13 bases between. CDR1 and CDR2 from the germline V gene are GTSNPN and SVGIG (reference sequence). The CDR3 runs 15 residues.

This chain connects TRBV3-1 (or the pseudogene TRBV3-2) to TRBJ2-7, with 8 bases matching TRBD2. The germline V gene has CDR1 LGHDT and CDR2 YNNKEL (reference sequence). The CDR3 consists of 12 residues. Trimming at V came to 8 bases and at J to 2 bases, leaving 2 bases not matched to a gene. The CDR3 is CASRGGAYEQYF. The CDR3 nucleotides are TGTGCCAGCCGGGGGGGGGCCTACGAGCAGTACTTC.

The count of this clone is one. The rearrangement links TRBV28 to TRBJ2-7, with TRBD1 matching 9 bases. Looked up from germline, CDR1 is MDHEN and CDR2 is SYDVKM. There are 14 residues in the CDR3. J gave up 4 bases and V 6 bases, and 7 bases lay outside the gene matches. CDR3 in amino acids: CASRNGQGFYEQYF. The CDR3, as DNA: TGTGCCAGCAGGAACGGACAGGGGTTTTACGAGCAGTACTTC.

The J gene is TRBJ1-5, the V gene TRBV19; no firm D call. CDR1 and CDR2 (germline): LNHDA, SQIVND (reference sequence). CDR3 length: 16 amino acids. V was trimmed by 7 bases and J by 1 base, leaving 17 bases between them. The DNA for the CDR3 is TGTGCCAGTATTAAAGGAGTGGAGTTGAGCAATCAGCCCCAGCATTTT. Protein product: CASIKGVELSNQPQHF.